This T cell receptor (beta chain) was observed in a study of control samples from healthy donors and cancer patients. Germline V gene sequence: CDR1 KGHSH, CDR2 LQKENI. The CDR3 has 12 amino acids. Trimming took off 3 bases at V and 3 bases at J, with 2 bases between the two ends. Profiling relied on immunoSEQ multiplex PCR, and the TCRdb table lists in-frame clones only, not all of them. The sample yields fewer than 200,000 clones, 90% seen once. Source material: blood. This TCR derives from a woman aged 45-60 years in good health. This chain links TRBV18 with TRBJ2-2; D not resolved. The CDR3 sequence: CASSPDTGELFF. CDR3 nucleotide sequence: TGTGCCAGCTCACCTGACACCGGGGAGCTGTTTTTT.